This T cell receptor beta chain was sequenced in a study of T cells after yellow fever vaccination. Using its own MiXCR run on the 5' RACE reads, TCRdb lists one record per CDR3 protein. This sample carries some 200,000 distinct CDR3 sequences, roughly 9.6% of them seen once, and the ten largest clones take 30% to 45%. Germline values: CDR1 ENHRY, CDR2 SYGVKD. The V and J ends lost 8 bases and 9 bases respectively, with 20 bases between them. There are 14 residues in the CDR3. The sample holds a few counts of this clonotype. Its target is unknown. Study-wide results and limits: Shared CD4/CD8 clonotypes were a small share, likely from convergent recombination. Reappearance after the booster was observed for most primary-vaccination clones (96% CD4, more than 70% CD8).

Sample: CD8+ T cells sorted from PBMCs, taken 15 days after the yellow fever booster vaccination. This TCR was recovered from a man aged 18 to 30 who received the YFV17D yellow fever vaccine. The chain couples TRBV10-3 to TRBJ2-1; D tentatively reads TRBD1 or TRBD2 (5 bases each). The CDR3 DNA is TGTGCCATCGGGGACCGGGACGCAAGGGGTGAGCAGTTCTTC. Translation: CAIGDRDARGEQFF.